Following are 13 T cell receptor beta chains from one sample sequenced in a study of blood T cell repertoires in COVID-19 (dated by TCRdb to the early 2020s). The method behind the library was the immunoSEQ multiplex PCR assay. TCRdb mirrors the immuneACCESS table, restricted to in-frame sequences. Some clones are absent from its copies; in checked studies, under half trace to an unresolved V gene, and the reason for the others is unknown. The sample yields about 45,000 clones; about 82% were counted once. The top ten hold 4.5% to 6% of the sample. Sequencing was performed on peripheral blood. These receptors all come from a man aged 45-60 years with active COVID-19.

The rearrangement links TRBV6-2 or TRBV6-3 to TRBJ1-1; D unresolved. Trimming pared 3 bases from V and 4 bases from J, leaving 15 bases between. This CDR3 has 15 amino acids. Germline V gene data show CDR1 as MNHEY and CDR2 as SVGEGT. The CDR3 region has the DNA TGTGCCAGCAGTTATCGGGAGAATATGCTCACTGAAGCTTTCTTT. As protein: CASSYRENMLTEAFF.

The CDR3 DNA reads as TGTGCCAGCAGCTTAATGGGGGACAGGGTGGATGGCTACACCTTC. Translation gives CASSLMGDRVDGYTF. V and J are TRBV7-3 and TRBJ1-2, with 9 nucleotides matching TRBD1. Per the germline V gene, CDR1 is SGHTA and CDR2 is FQGTGA. CDR3 length: 15 residues. The trim removed 1 base at V and 6 bases at J, leaving 6 bases unmatched.

This clone has only a few counts. Additional DNA sequences in this sample encode the identical CDR3. The chain's CDR3 is CASSIGQGTYEQYF. The DNA for the CDR3 is TGTGCCAGTAGTATAGGACAGGGGACCTACGAGCAGTACTTC. The chain uses TRBV19 and TRBJ2-7; 8 bases fit TRBD1. This CDR3 spans 14 amino acids. Germline V gives CDR1 LNHDA, CDR2 SQIVND (reference sequence). V shed 1 base, J shed 2 bases, and the junction held 1 base outside the gene matches.

The chain links TRBV5-1 to TRBJ2-7; a possible D gene is TRBD1 (6 bases). Trimming stripped 0 bases from V and 5 bases from J, with 15 bases between. The germline CDR1 and CDR2 sequences are SGHRS and YFSETQ. The CDR3 runs to 15 residues. The CDR3 DNA reads as TGCGCCAGCAGCTTGGTCAGGGGCAGTCCGCACGAGCAGTACTTC. This codes for CASSLVRGSPHEQYF.

J is TRBJ2-2 and V is TRBV29-1; 8 positions match TRBD1. CDR3 size: 14 residues. In germline, CDR1 is SQVTM, CDR2 ANQGSEA. Unmatched junction bases numbered 9, after V lost 7 bases and J lost 5 bases. The CDR3 DNA sequence: TGCAGCGCGACCCAGGGGGCGCATACCGGGGAGCTGTTTTTT. Protein sequence: CSATQGAHTGELFF.

J is TRBJ2-3 and V is TRBV14, with no clear D. Germline assignment: CDR1 SGHDN and CDR2 FVKESK. The CDR3 totals 15 residues. V lost 2 bases, J lost 2 bases, and 11 bases lay in between. The CDR3 nucleotides read TGTGCCAGCAGCCAACTCGCTGCAGTCACAGATACGCAGTATTTT. It yields the protein CASSQLAAVTDTQYF.

This clone occurred a few times. Other nucleotide sequences in the sample specify the same CDR3. The V gene is TRBV9, the J gene TRBJ2-3, with 7 nucleotides matching TRBD2. Unmatched junction bases numbered 5, after V lost 0 bases and J lost 4 bases. Germline CDR1 SGDLS, CDR2 YYNGEE. CDR3 size: 15 residues. The DNA of the CDR3 is TGTGCCAGCAGCGTAGCAGGAACTAGCGCAGATACGCAGTATTTT. Its protein is CASSVAGTSADTQYF. The full variable domain, in which reference TRBV9 and TRBJ2-3 provide the parts outside the CDR3, is DSGVTQTPKHLITATGQRVTLRCSPRSGDLSVYWYQQSLDQGLQFLIQYYNGEERAKGNILERFSAQQFPDLHSELNLSSLELGDSALYFCASSVAGTSADTQYFGPGTRLTVL.

By share, this clone counts as medium-sized (0.01 to 0.1%). V and J are TRBV24-1 and TRBJ1-5; TRBD1 matches 12 bases. The CDR3 is 16 amino acids. Per the germline V gene, CDR1 is KGHDR and CDR2 is SFDVKD. V lost 7 bases, J lost 6 bases, and 9 bases stayed unmatched. CDR3: CATSAKGQGAFQPQHF. In DNA, the CDR3 is TGTGCCACCAGCGCGAAGGGACAGGGGGCCTTTCAGCCCCAGCATTTT.

The rearrangement uses TRBV19 and TRBJ1-5, with D tentatively TRBD1 (5 bases). The germline CDR1 and CDR2 sequences are LNHDA and SQIVND (reference sequence). The V and J ends lost 5 bases and 1 base respectively, with 12 bases between them. The CDR3 is made up of 15 amino acids. CDR3: CASSGFPGSNQPQHF. The CDR3 DNA reads TGTGCCAGTAGTGGGTTCCCAGGGAGCAATCAGCCCCAGCATTTT.

This chain connects TRBV7-2 to TRBJ2-2; 10 nucleotides line up with TRBD2. In germline, CDR1 is SGHTA, CDR2 FQGNSA. This CDR3 has 14 amino acids. Trimming took 2 bases from V and 6 from J; bases not matched to a gene: 0. CDR3 nucleotides: TGTGCCAGCAGCTTACTAGCGGGAGCCGGGGAGCTGTTTTTT. Residues: CASSLLAGAGELFF.

This chain connects TRBV19 to TRBJ1-5; 10 nucleotides match TRBD1. The ends lost 1 base at V and 3 bases at J; junction bases unmatched: 3. The CDR3 is 16 amino acids. In germline, CDR1 is LNHDA, CDR2 SQIVND (reference sequence). The CDR3, as DNA: TGTGCCAGTAGTATAGGACAGGGGGCGGTCAATCAGCCCCAGCATTTT. Translated: CASSIGQGAVNQPQHF. The variable domain in full, completed from reference TRBV19 and TRBJ1-5, reads DGGITQSPKYLFRKEGQNVTLSCEQNLNHDAMYWYRQDPGQGLRLIYYSQIVNDFQKGDIAEGYSVSREKKESFPLTVTSAQKNPTAFYLCASSIGQGAVNQPQHFGDGTRLSIL.

The V gene is TRBV4-1, the J gene TRBJ2-7; D possibly corresponds to TRBD2 (5 bases). The CDR3 runs to 15 residues. Germline CDR1 reads MGHRA; CDR2 reads YSYEKL. The V end lost 4 bases, the J end lost 3 bases, and 16 bases lay between the germline ends. The CDR3 loop reads CASSRLDGRDYEQYF. CDR3 DNA sequence: TGCGCCAGCAGCCGATTAGATGGACGGGACTACGAGCAGTACTTC.

This clone was observed a single time. V and J are TRBV18 and TRBJ1-1; TRBD1 is a possible D gene (5 bases). Germline CDR1 is KGHSH and CDR2 is LQKENI. The CDR3 covers 15 residues. V was clipped by 3 bases and J by 1 base, with 12 bases between them. Here the CDR3 reads CASSPYLTGNTEAFF. As DNA, the CDR3 is TGTGCCAGCTCACCCTACCTAACAGGGAACACTGAAGCTTTCTTT.